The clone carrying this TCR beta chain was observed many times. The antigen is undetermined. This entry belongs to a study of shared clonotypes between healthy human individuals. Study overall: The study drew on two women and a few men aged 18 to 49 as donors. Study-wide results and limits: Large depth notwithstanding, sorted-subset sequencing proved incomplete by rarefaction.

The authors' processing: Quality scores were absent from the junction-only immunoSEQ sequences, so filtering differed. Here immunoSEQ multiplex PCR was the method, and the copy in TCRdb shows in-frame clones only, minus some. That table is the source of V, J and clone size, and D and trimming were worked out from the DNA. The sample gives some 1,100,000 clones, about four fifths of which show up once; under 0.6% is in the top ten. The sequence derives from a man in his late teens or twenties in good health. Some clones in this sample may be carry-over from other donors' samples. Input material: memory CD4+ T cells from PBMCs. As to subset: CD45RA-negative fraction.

CDR3 sequence: CASSESVDFGKLFF. As DNA, the CDR3 is TGTGCCAGCAGTGAATCGGTTGATTTCGGAAAACTGTTTTTT. V is TRBV2 and J is TRBJ1-4; D unclear. Germline-derived CDR1 and CDR2 are SNHLY and FYNNEI. This CDR3 is built from 14 residues. The V end was cut by 2 bases, the J end by 10 bases, with 14 bases between.